The 32 T cell receptor beta chains reported below all come from one sample, sequenced in a study of T cell repertoires in cytomegalovirus infection. What these receptors recognize is not known. A single record per CDR3 protein comes from TCRdb applying MiXCR to the reads. The table shows around 770,000 distinct CDR3 sequences, with around 29% occurring only once. The sample consisted of cultured CD8+ T cells from PBMCs, taken from culture after CMV antigen stimulation. The receptors originated from a human donor in good health (CMV status not recorded). Some clones in this sample may be carry-over from other donors' samples.

V is TRBV27 and J is TRBJ1-4; TRBD1 aligns across 7 bases. Germline loops: CDR1 MNHEY, CDR2 SMNVEV (reference sequence). The CDR3 is 13 residues long. Losses at the gene ends were 6 bases for V and 7 bases for J; bases not matched to a gene: 5. The CDR3 coding sequence is TGTGCCAGCAGAGGGCAGGGGGTTGAAAAACTGTTTTTT. This encodes CASRGQGVEKLFF.

The chain couples TRBV7-3 to TRBJ1-2; D remains ambiguous. The V gene lost 2 bases and the J gene lost 8 bases, with 18 bases spanning the gap. CDR1 and CDR2 (germline): SGHTA, FQGTGA. The CDR3 runs to 15 residues. CDR3 sequence reads: CASSLVGVPGEGYTF. The CDR3 nucleotides read TGTGCCAGCAGCTTAGTCGGGGTCCCGGGCGAGGGCTACACCTTC.

The chain joins TRBV19 to TRBJ2-7; possible D gene TRBD2, 5 bases. V dropped 6 bases and J dropped 6 bases, with 15 bases sitting between them. This CDR3 comprises 13 residues. Germline CDR1 LNHDA, CDR2 SQIVND (reference sequence). Here the CDR3 DNA reads TGTGCCAGTAGACTCACCTATCGGGGCGAGCAGTACTTC. It yields the protein CASRLTYRGEQYF.

This clonotype was seen a few times. The rearrangement links TRBV20-1 to TRBJ2-1, with TRBD1 identical over 8 bases. Germline loops: CDR1 DFQATT, CDR2 SNEGSKA (reference sequence). CDR3 length equals 14 residues. With V trimmed by 6 bases and J by 1 base, 5 bases remained unmatched. CDR3 in DNA: TGCAGTGCGCCAGACAGGGGTTCCTACAATGAGCAGTTCTTC. It yields the protein CSAPDRGSYNEQFF.

This chain connects TRBV4-1 to TRBJ1-5; D ambiguous. This CDR3 has 14 residues. Germline V lookup: CDR1 MGHRA, CDR2 YSYEKL. Trimming pared 1 base from V and 3 bases from J, leaving 7 bases between. This CDR3 is CASSQGLLNQPQHF. The CDR3 nucleotides read TGCGCCAGCAGCCAAGGACTCCTCAATCAGCCCCAGCATTTT.

This clonotype has just a few counts. The rearrangement uses TRBV7-6 and TRBJ2-2, with 8 positions matching TRBD2. The V and J ends lost 6 bases and 4 bases, in that order; junction bases with no gene match: 4. Germline CDR1 SGHVS, CDR2 FNYEAQ. The CDR3 contains 14 residues. The CDR3 sequence: CASSYGGVTGELFF. CDR3 DNA: TGTGCCAGCAGTTACGGGGGGGTCACCGGGGAGCTGTTTTTT.

This clonotype was seen ten or more times. The chain employs TRBV27 and TRBJ1-5; D not certain. The germline CDR1 and CDR2 sequences are MNHEY and SMNVEV (reference sequence). The CDR3 contains 12 residues. V lost 6 bases, J lost 4 bases, and 7 bases lay in between. In DNA, the CDR3 is TGTGCCAGCAGCCCCATAAATCAGCCCCAGCATTTT. It is translated as CASSPINQPQHF.

There are a few counts of this clonotype. The genes are TRBV19 and TRBJ1-6; 7 positions match TRBD1. Germline CDR1 and CDR2: LNHDA and SQIVND (reference sequence). V was clipped by 0 bases and J by 3 bases; unmatched bases: 11. The CDR3 has 19 residues. The CDR3 region is CASSIDTTGTALYNSPLHF. DNA of the CDR3: TGTGCCAGTAGTATAGATACGACCGGGACAGCCCTCTATAATTCACCCCTCCACTTT.

This chain uses TRBV20-1 with TRBJ1-2, with D possibly being TRBD1 (6 bases). The V and J ends lost 3 bases and 4 bases respectively, with 21 bases between them. This CDR3 region has 16 residues. Looked up from germline, CDR1 is DFQATT and CDR2 is SNEGSKA (reference sequence). The CDR3 nucleotides are TGCAGTGCTAGTGGTCTTGGGGGGCCGAACTTCTATGGCTACACCTTC. Its protein is CSASGLGGPNFYGYTF.

V and J are TRBV19 and TRBJ1-1; the match to TRBD1 covers 7 bases. The CDR3 covers 16 residues. The V segment lost 6 bases and the J segment 1 base; nucleotides outside the gene matches: 11. Germline V gene lookup returns CDR1 LNHDA and CDR2 SQIVND (reference sequence). CDR3 sequence: CASRKWVRGPNTEAFF. CDR3 in DNA: TGTGCCAGTAGGAAATGGGTGAGGGGGCCGAACACTGAAGCTTTCTTT.

This clonotype was observed many times. This chain joins TRBV11-3 and TRBJ1-1; D might be TRBD1 (6 bases). The CDR3 length is 17 residues. Germline assignment: CDR1 SGHNT and CDR2 YENEEA. Deletions cut 8 bases from V and 1 base from J, with 23 bases between. CDR3 nucleotide sequence: TGTGCCAGCGGAAATTCCCGTGGGGGCTTTGGGAACACTGAAGCTTTCTTT. This gives the protein CASGNSRGGFGNTEAFF.

V usage is TRBV10-3 and J usage is TRBJ1-1; D call uncertain. The V end lost 3 bases, the J end lost 1 base, and 12 bases lay between the germline ends. The CDR3 runs to 15 residues. Germline V gene lookup returns CDR1 ENHRY and CDR2 SYGVKD. CDR3 coding DNA: TGTGCCATCAGTGACCCTAAGGGAGGGAACACTGAAGCTTTCTTT. Its translation: CAISDPKGGNTEAFF.

The chain joins TRBV20-1 to TRBJ1-1; no definite D call. The CDR3 loop spans 13 amino acids. Germline V gives CDR1 DFQATT, CDR2 SNEGSKA (reference sequence). The germline V and J ends were trimmed by 1 base and 0 bases, with 6 bases remaining between them. CDR3 nucleotide sequence: TGCAGTGCTAGAGGGGTCATGAACACTGAAGCTTTCTTT. Amino acids: CSARGVMNTEAFF.

This clonotype occurred a few times. V and J are TRBV7-2 and TRBJ1-1; the D gene is possibly TRBD1 (5 bases). Trimming shortened V by 3 bases and J by 5 bases, and 13 bases separated the two germline ends. CDR1 is SGHTA, CDR2 FQGNSA, per germline. This CDR3 is built from 14 residues. The CDR3 sequence: CASSFTGAGTEAFF. CDR3 in DNA: TGTGCCAGCAGCTTTACCGGGGCGGGAACTGAAGCTTTCTTT.

The chain combines TRBV24-1 with TRBJ2-1; a possible D gene is TRBD1 (6 bases). V lost 0 bases and J lost 2, with 19 bases in between. The CDR3 runs to 19 residues. Germline lookup yields CDR1 KGHDR and CDR2 SFDVKD. The CDR3 nucleotides are TGTGCCACCAGTGATTTGCCGGGGCAGGGGATGAGAACCTACAATGAGCAGTTCTTC. Amino acid sequence: CATSDLPGQGMRTYNEQFF.

The rearrangement uses TRBV7-2 and TRBJ1-2, with 7 bases fitting TRBD1. CDR3 length: 14 residues. Trimming took 5 bases from V and 9 from J; bases not matched to a gene: 12. From germline, CDR1 is SGHTA and CDR2 FQGNSA. The CDR3 coding sequence is TGTGCCAGCAGCGCAACGGGACAGCAGTATAGCTACACCTTC. It yields the protein CASSATGQQYSYTF.

This chain's CDR3 is CSARDLEGWSSYEQYV. CDR3 in DNA: TGCAGTGCTAGAGATCTCGAGGGATGGAGCTCCTACGAGCAGTACGTC. The J gene is TRBJ2-7, the V gene TRBV20-1, with D perhaps matching TRBD2 (5 bases). V was cut by 0 bases and J by 0 bases, with 15 bases left in between. The CDR3 sequence is 16 residues long. Germline V gives CDR1 DFQATT, CDR2 SNEGSKA (reference sequence).

The V and J genes are TRBV23-1 and TRBJ2-2; 9 bases map to TRBD1. TRBV23-1 is filed as an ORF, its function uncertain. J gave up 2 bases and V 2 bases, and 9 bases lay outside the gene matches. The CDR3 runs to 18 residues. CDR3 sequence (DNA): TGCGCCAGCAGTCAACCAATGCCGGGACAGGGCAACACCGGGGAGCTGTTTTTT. This translates into CASSQPMPGQGNTGELFF.

The rearrangement joins TRBV6-8 to TRBJ2-7; D gene uncertain. CDR3 length: 15 amino acids. Per germline, CDR1 MNHGY and CDR2 SAAAGT. The chain's CDR3 is CDSSRKGPDNYEQYV. CDR3 nucleotides: TGTGACAGCAGTCGCAAGGGCCCAGACAACTACGAGCAGTACGTC.

The chain is built from TRBV12-5 and TRBJ1-1; D is perhaps TRBD1 (5 bases). The CDR3 is 17 amino acids. The V gene lost 1 base and the J gene lost 0 bases, with 15 bases spanning the gap. CDR1 is LGHNT and CDR2 is FRNRAP in the germline V gene. The DNA of the CDR3 is TGTGCTAGTGGTTTGGGGCCCGGGACGGGGATGAACACTGAAGCTTTCTTT. Encoded protein: CASGLGPGTGMNTEAFF.

In this sample, this clonotype turned up many times. V is TRBV7-8 and J is TRBJ2-5; 7 nucleotides align to TRBD1. The CDR3 totals 16 residues. Germline-derived CDR1 and CDR2 are SGHVS and FQNEAQ. The V segment lost 0 bases and the J segment 0 bases; nucleotides outside the gene matches: 4. CDR3 sequence (DNA): TGTGCCAGCAGCTTAGCATTTGGACAGGACCAAGAGACCCAGTACTTC. Its protein product is CASSLAFGQDQETQYF.

This clonotype was observed a few times. The chain carries TRBV7-2 and TRBJ2-3; unclear D gene. Germline CDR1 is SGHTA and CDR2 is FQGNSA. The CDR3 contains 15 residues. V gave up 3 bases and J gave up 2 bases, with 12 bases separating them. For the CDR3, the DNA is TGTGCCAGCAGCTTGAGACACGGCCTCACAGATACGCAGTATTTT. Encoded protein: CASSLRHGLTDTQYF. Full variable domain (rest looked up from reference TRBV7-2 and TRBJ2-3): GAGVSQSPSNKVTEKGKDVELRCDPISGHTALYWYRQSLGQGLEFLIYFQGNSAPDKSGLPSDRFSAERTGGSVSTLTIQRTQQEDSAVYLCASSLRHGLTDTQYFGPGTRLTVL.

The CDR3 sequence is CASSYSISTNEKLFF. CDR3 bases: TGTGCCAGCAGTTACTCGATCTCAACTAATGAAAAACTGTTTTTT. The gene calls are TRBV6-6 and TRBJ1-4; D call uncertain. The V gene lost 0 bases and the J gene lost 0 bases, with 5 bases spanning the gap. This CDR3 region has 15 residues. Germline CDR1 is MNHNY and CDR2 is SVGAGI (reference sequence).

The chain is built from TRBV6-5 and TRBJ1-6; weak D call: TRBD1 (5 bases). The CDR3 sequence is 15 residues long. Germline V lookup: CDR1 MNHEY, CDR2 SVGAGI. V shed 0 bases and J shed 7 bases, with 10 bases lying between them. Here the CDR3 reads CASSYSAGTNSPLHF. CDR3 in DNA: TGTGCCAGCAGTTACTCGGCAGGGACCAATTCACCCCTCCACTTT.

Only a few counts were recorded for this clonotype. J is TRBJ2-4 and V is TRBV7-2, with 9 bases lining up with TRBD1. The CDR3 is 16 amino acids. V gave up 1 base and J gave up 0 bases; unmatched junction bases: 1. The germline gives CDR1 SGHTA, CDR2 FQGNSA. In DNA, the CDR3 is TGTGCCAGCAGCTTAGAGGACAGGGGAGCCAAAAACATTCAGTACTTC. Translation gives CASSLEDRGAKNIQYF. Using reference TRBV7-2 and TRBJ2-4 for the parts outside the CDR3, the full variable domain is GAGVSQSPSNKVTEKGKDVELRCDPISGHTALYWYRQSLGQGLEFLIYFQGNSAPDKSGLPSDRFSAERTGGSVSTLTIQRTQQEDSAVYLCASSLEDRGAKNIQYFGAGTRLSVL.

This sequence joins TRBV19 and TRBJ2-3, with D hard to call. Germline assignment: CDR1 LNHDA and CDR2 SQIVND (reference sequence). The CDR3 has 13 residues. Trimming shortened V by 6 bases and J by 2 bases, and 9 bases separated the two germline ends. For the CDR3, the DNA is TGTGCCAGTAGCGTGATTCCCACAGATACGCAGTATTTT. Its protein product is CASSVIPTDTQYF.

V usage is TRBV6-2 or TRBV6-3 and J usage is TRBJ2-1; D not resolved. The V gene lost 1 base and the J gene lost 9 bases, with 10 bases spanning the gap. Germline lookup yields CDR1 MNHEY and CDR2 SVGEGT. The CDR3 runs 13 residues. Here the CDR3 reads CASSYYPLGEQFF. The CDR3 DNA sequence: TGTGCCAGCAGTTACTATCCTTTGGGTGAGCAGTTCTTC.

This clonotype has more than one count but fewer than ten. This sequence joins TRBV12-3 or TRBV12-4 and TRBJ2-3; weak D call: TRBD1 (6 bases). This CDR3 is built from 14 residues. V lost 5 bases to trimming and J lost 2 bases, with 11 bases between them. CDR3 region: CASSTTGTTDTQYF. The DNA of the CDR3 is TGTGCCAGCAGTACGACAGGAACCACAGATACGCAGTATTTT.

The chain recombines TRBV7-9 with TRBJ2-1; 12 bases align to TRBD2. Germline assignment: CDR1 SEHNR and CDR2 FQNEAQ (reference sequence). The CDR3 covers 15 residues. V was pared by 3 bases and J by 5 bases, with 2 bases of the junction left unmatched. CDR3 region: CASSLTSGRNNEQFF. The CDR3 DNA follows: TGTGCCAGCAGCTTGACTAGCGGGAGAAACAATGAGCAGTTCTTC.

In this sample, this clonotype turned up many times. The chain joins TRBV7-2 to TRBJ2-3; D gene unclear. This CDR3 has 14 residues. Looked up from germline, CDR1 is SGHTA and CDR2 is FQGNSA. V was clipped by 2 bases and J by 6 bases, with 12 bases between them. The DNA of the CDR3 is TGTGCCAGCAGCTTATTAGGCCAAGACGATACGCAGTATTTT. It specifies CASSLLGQDDTQYF. Complete variable domain (other parts from reference TRBV7-2 and TRBJ2-3): GAGVSQSPSNKVTEKGKDVELRCDPISGHTALYWYRQSLGQGLEFLIYFQGNSAPDKSGLPSDRFSAERTGGSVSTLTIQRTQQEDSAVYLCASSLLGQDDTQYFGPGTRLTVL.

This clonotype appeared many times. CDR3 DNA: TGTGCCAGCAGTGAAGAGAGGGCCAAACTCCATTATAGCAATCAGCCCCAGCATTTT. It codes for CASSEERAKLHYSNQPQHF. J is TRBJ1-5 and V is TRBV6-1; D remains unclear. The CDR3 loop spans 19 amino acids. The V end lost 1 base, the J end lost 0 bases, and 19 bases lay between the germline ends. In germline, CDR1 is MNHNS, CDR2 SASEGT.

The sample holds a few counts of this clonotype. V usage is TRBV7-8 and J usage is TRBJ2-3; 7 bases map to TRBD1. The trim removed 10 bases at V and 4 bases at J, leaving 8 bases unmatched. CDR1 and CDR2 from the germline V gene are SGHVS and FQNEAQ. CDR3 length: 13 amino acids. CDR3 residues: CATSGGFADTQYF. In DNA, the CDR3 is TGTGCCACCTCAGGGGGTTTCGCAGATACGCAGTATTTT.